A single sample gave rise to the 20 T cell receptor beta chains below, sequenced in a study of glioma-infiltrating T cells. TCR alpha and beta CDR3 regions were amplified from RNA using iRepertoire nested multiplex PCR. MiXCR, run by TCRdb on the multiplex PCR reads, gives a single entry per CDR3 protein. The data show fewer than 500,000 distinct CDR3 sequences, roughly two fifths seen once. The sequenced material came from glioma tissue, nonneoplastic brain tissue, or PBMCs (not recorded which). The receptor source for this set is a human donor with low-grade glioma or glioblastoma, undergoing nonglioma brain surgery, or in good health (not recorded which).

The table lists this clonotype with many counts. This chain connects TRBV6-1 to TRBJ1-2; the D is unclear. V dropped 3 bases and J dropped 4 bases, with 9 bases sitting between them. The CDR3 covers 13 residues. Germline values: CDR1 MNHNS, CDR2 SASEGT. The CDR3 bases are TGTGCCAGCAGTGACCTAAGAGGCTATGGCTACACCTTC. Its protein product is CASSDLRGYGYTF.

This clonotype was picked up one time. A much larger clonotype is one base distant, so this may be a read error. This sequence joins TRBV20-1 and TRBJ2-1; TRBD2 is a possible D gene (5 bases). The CDR3 spans 11 residues. Germline lookup yields CDR1 DFQATT and CDR2 SNEGSKA (reference sequence). CDR3 region: CSTRDQAEQFF. For the CDR3, the DNA is TGCAGTACTAGAGATCAGGCCGAGCAGTTCTTC.

This clonotype was seen a handful of times. Relative to the germline gene, one junction end is altered; a read error may explain this. CDR3 loop: CASSMVGGRSSYERYF. CDR3 DNA sequence: TGCGCCAGCAGCATGGTTGGGGGACGAAGCTCCTACGAGCGGTACTTC. The gene calls are TRBV4-1 and TRBJ2-7; D may match TRBD1 or TRBD2 (5 bases each). Germline V gene lookup returns CDR1 MGHRA and CDR2 YSYEKL. The CDR3 has 16 amino acids.

As to this clonotype: This may be a read error: a much more frequent sequence differs by one nucleotide. V usage is TRBV25-1 and J usage is TRBJ2-1; 7 bases line up with TRBD2. The germline CDR1 and CDR2 sequences are MGHDK and SYGVNS. CDR3 size: 16 residues. V lost 5 bases to trimming and J lost 9 bases; unmatched junction nucleotides: 16. The CDR3, as DNA: TGTGCCAGCAGTCTCCCGGGGAGCGGGAAGTTCGGTGAGCAGTTCTTC. Translation gives CASSLPGSGKFGEQFF.

This clonotype was counted only a few times. The V gene is TRBV19, the J gene TRBJ2-1; no clear D gene. The CDR3 loop spans 15 amino acids. Germline CDR1 LNHDA, CDR2 SQIVND (reference sequence). Trimming cost V 1 base and J 3 bases, with 10 bases left between them. The CDR3 DNA is TGTGCCAGTAGTATAGCGGGCGCTTACTACAATGAGCAGTTCTTC. It specifies CASSIAGAYYNEQFF.

On this clonotype: One base away lies a much larger clone, so this may be a sequencing read error. J is TRBJ2-1 and V is TRBV18, with 11 bases aligning to TRBD2. This CDR3 comprises 16 residues. Germline V gives CDR1 KGHSH, CDR2 LQKENI. The CDR3 coding sequence is TGTGCCAGCTCACCAACACTAGCGGGAGTTCACAATGAGCAGCTCTTC. As protein: CASSPTLAGVHNEQLF.

This clonotype was detected many times. The chain joins TRBV20-1 to TRBJ1-5; unclear D gene. The CDR3 is 13 residues long. Germline CDR1 reads DFQATT; CDR2 reads SNEGSKA (reference sequence). V was pared by 6 bases and J by 4 bases, with 13 bases between. The CDR3 is CSARTAGNQPQHF. CDR3 nucleotides: TGCAGTGCACGGACGGCGGGGAATCAGCCCCAGCATTTT.

The chain couples TRBV7-2 to TRBJ1-1; D gene unclear. Germline V gene data show CDR1 as SGHTA and CDR2 as FQGNSA. V lost 2 bases and J 3 bases, leaving 16 bases between the germline ends. The CDR3 spans 16 residues. CDR3 protein: CASSLPPSVWHTEAFF. The CDR3 DNA reads TGTGCCAGCAGCTTACCACCGAGTGTGTGGCACACTGAAGCTTTCTTT.

This clonotype was detected only a few times. This CDR3 is CASSFVGTGLYTF. The DNA for the CDR3 is TGTGCCAGCAGTTTCGTCGGGACAGGTCTCTACACCTTC. The rearrangement joins TRBV12-3 or TRBV12-4 to TRBJ1-2, with 8 bases fitting TRBD1. Trimming took 3 bases from V and 10 from J; bases not matched to a gene: 7. The CDR3 length is 13 residues.

This clonotype has only a few counts. The gene calls are TRBV6-1 and TRBJ2-2; 8 nucleotides agree with TRBD2. There are 14 residues in the CDR3. V gave up 5 bases and J gave up 6 bases; unmatched junction bases: 5. The germline V gene has CDR1 MNHNS and CDR2 SASEGT. The CDR3 DNA follows: TGTGCCAGCAGTCTCGGACTAGCCTCCGGGGAGCTGTTTTTT. Protein sequence: CASSLGLASGELFF.

The V gene is TRBV12-3 or TRBV12-4, the J gene TRBJ2-2; TRBD2 aligns across 11 bases. The CDR3 is 17 residues long. V shed 1 base and J 4 bases; nucleotides not matched to a gene: 5. CDR3 amino acids: CASSLELAGDGTGELFF. The CDR3 DNA sequence: TGTGCCAGCAGTTTAGAACTAGCGGGAGATGGCACCGGGGAGCTGTTTTTT.

The V gene is TRBV12-3 or TRBV12-4, the J gene TRBJ2-7, with D maybe TRBD2 (5 bases). The CDR3 runs 13 residues. The V end was cut by 6 bases, the J end by 2 bases, with 11 bases between. The CDR3: CASRKDSAYEQYF. Written as DNA, the CDR3 is TGTGCCAGCAGAAAGGATAGCGCCTACGAGCAGTACTTC.

The rearrangement uses TRBV6-2 or TRBV6-3 and TRBJ1-2; 9 bases align to TRBD1. The CDR3 runs 11 residues. The germline gives CDR1 MNHEY, CDR2 SVGEGT. The junction had 3 bases not matched to a gene; V was cut back by 8 bases and J by 8 bases. The CDR3 spells CASWTGVGYTF. The CDR3 nucleotides are TGTGCCAGCTGGACAGGGGTCGGCTACACCTTC.

V and J are TRBV6-2 or TRBV6-3 and TRBJ1-1; D is undetermined. The V end was cut by 0 bases, the J end by 3 bases, with 5 bases between. This CDR3 region has 13 residues. Germline lookup yields CDR1 MNHEY and CDR2 SVGEGT. CDR3 coding DNA: TGTGCCAGCAGTTACTCTGTGGACACTGAAGCTTTCTTT. This codes for CASSYSVDTEAFF.

This clonotype has at least ten counts. The V and J genes are TRBV20-1 and TRBJ1-5, with D possibly TRBD1 on 5 matching bases. Germline assignment: CDR1 DFQATT and CDR2 SNEGSKA (reference sequence). This CDR3 has 14 amino acids. Trimming cost V 4 bases and J 5 bases, with 15 bases left between them. CDR3 nucleotides: TGCAGTGCTATCAGGGACGGGAACTATCAGCCCCAGCATTTT. Translated, it gives CSAIRDGNYQPQHF.

As for this clonotype: A much larger clone differs from this one at a single base, so this may be a read error. The rearrangement links TRBV20-1 to TRBJ1-1; D is perhaps TRBD1 (6 bases). This CDR3 is built from 14 residues. The germline V gene encodes CDR1 DFQATT and CDR2 SNEGSKA (reference sequence). V lost 5 bases and J 3 bases, leaving 16 bases between the germline ends. This CDR3 reads CSAPTPYRDTEAFF. DNA of the CDR3: TGCAGTGCTCCCACCCCCTACAGGGACACTGAAGCTTTCTTT.

The V call is TRBV12-3 or TRBV12-4, the J call TRBJ2-5; D may be TRBD2 (5 bases). The CDR3 extends over 12 amino acids. The V gene lost 7 bases and the J gene lost 7 bases, with 13 bases spanning the gap. This CDR3 is CASTGDSATQYF. In nucleotides, the CDR3 is TGTGCCAGCACCGGGGATTCCGCGACCCAGTACTTC.

The V and J genes are TRBV18 and TRBJ2-1, with 7 bases fitting TRBD2. V trimming: 3 bases; J trimming: 8 bases; junction bases outside the gene matches: 10. The germline V gene has CDR1 KGHSH and CDR2 LQKENI. This CDR3 is built from 15 residues. CDR3 bases: TGTGCCAGCTCACCGGAGAGTTCCCGGGGGGATGAGCAGTTCTTC. It is translated as CASSPESSRGDEQFF.

This clonotype showed up just a few times. The chain links TRBV7-2 to TRBJ2-5; TRBD2 might be the D (5 bases). The CDR3 has 15 residues. V was cut by 2 bases and J by 3 bases, with 13 bases left in between. CDR1 and CDR2 from the germline V gene are SGHTA and FQGNSA. The CDR3 spells CASSLSVTIEETQYF. In nucleotides, the CDR3 is TGTGCCAGCAGCTTATCTGTGACTATCGAAGAGACCCAGTACTTC.

This clonotype has just a few counts. The chain recombines TRBV11-3 with TRBJ2-3; 12 positions agree with TRBD2. This CDR3 region has 17 residues. Germline lookup yields CDR1 SGHNT and CDR2 YENEEA. V shed 3 bases, J shed 9 bases, and the junction held 13 bases outside the gene matches. CDR3 in amino acids: CASSFGLTSGGDVTQYF. The CDR3 DNA reads as TGTGCCAGCAGCTTCGGGTTGACTAGCGGGGGCGACGTGACGCAGTATTTT.